This TCR beta chain was found in a study of T cell repertoires in cytomegalovirus infection. TCRdb re-called the reads through MiXCR, storing one row per CDR3 protein. The repertoire holds more than 650,000 distinct CDR3 sequences, roughly 36% seen once, with 2.5% to 3.5% in the top ten. V was pared by 4 bases and J by 6 bases, with 13 bases between. CDR3 length equals 14 residues. Looked up from germline, CDR1 is SGHRS and CDR2 is YFSETQ. This clonotype was obtained from a human donor in good health (CMV status not recorded). Some clones in this sample may be carry-over from other donors' samples. The rearrangement links TRBV5-1 to TRBJ1-4; D ambiguous. The material sequenced was PBMCs. The CDR3 DNA sequence: TGCGCCAGCAGCGTAGGAGACAACTATGAAAAACTGTTTTTT. Translation gives CASSVGDNYEKLFF.